This TCR beta chain was sequenced during a study of blood T cell repertoires in COVID-19. The repertoire was sequenced with immunoSEQ multiplex PCR; TCRdb's copy has only in-frame clones and lacks some. This sample yields more than 300,000 clones, of which 85% to 90% are seen a single time; 10% belongs to the top ten. There are 13 residues in the CDR3. The V gene's germline CDR1 is SGHRS and CDR2 YFSETQ. V trimming: 4 bases; J trimming: 5 bases; junction bases outside the gene matches: 6. The source material was PBMCs or T cells enriched from blood (not recorded which). The V call is TRBV5-1, the J call TRBJ2-7; TRBD1 aligns across 7 bases. This clonotype was sampled from a young woman who had recovered from COVID-19. CDR3 nucleotide sequence: TGCGCCAGCAGCCCGTATGACAGGGACGAGCAGTACTTC. It encodes CASSPYDRDEQYF.